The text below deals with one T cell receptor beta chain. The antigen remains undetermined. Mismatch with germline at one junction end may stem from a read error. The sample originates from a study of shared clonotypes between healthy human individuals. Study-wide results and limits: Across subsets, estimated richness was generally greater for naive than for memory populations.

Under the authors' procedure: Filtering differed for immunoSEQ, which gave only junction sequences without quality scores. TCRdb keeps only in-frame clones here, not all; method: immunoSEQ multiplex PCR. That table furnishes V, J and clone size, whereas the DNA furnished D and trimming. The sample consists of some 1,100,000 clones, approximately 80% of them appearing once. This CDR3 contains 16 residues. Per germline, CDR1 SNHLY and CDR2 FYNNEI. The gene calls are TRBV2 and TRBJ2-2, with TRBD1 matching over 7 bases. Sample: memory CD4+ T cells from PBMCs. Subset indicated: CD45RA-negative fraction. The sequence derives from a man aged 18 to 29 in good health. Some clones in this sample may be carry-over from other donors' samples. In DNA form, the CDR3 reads TGTGCCAGCACTCCCTTAGAAGGGGGCAACATCGGGGAGCTGTTTTTT. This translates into CASTPLEGGNIGELFF. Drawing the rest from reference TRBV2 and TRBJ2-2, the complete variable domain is EPEVTQTPSHQVTQMGQEVILRCVPISNHLYFYWYRQILGQKVEFLVSFYNNEISEKSEIFDDQFSVERPDGSNFTLKIRSTKLEDSAMYFCASTPLEGGNIGELFFGEGSRLTVL.